Listed below are T cell receptor beta chains from one sample, sequenced in a study of blood T cell repertoires in COVID-19. Sequenced by immunoSEQ multiplex PCR; TCRdb stores in-frame clones only, minus some. This table holds under 350,000 clones, about 86% found once. Material for sequencing was PBMCs or T cells enriched from blood (not recorded which). All receptors come from a woman aged 40 to 50 with acute COVID-19. CDR3s include the opening cysteine and the closing phenylalanine or tryptophan. The order of the fields is J gene, D gene, clone size, V gene, CDR3 DNA, CDR3 protein. The D gene is left open where the match is weak. Size is omitted from some rows. Given values are once, few, many or a class for expanded clones.

>TRBJ2-3|.|.|TRBV27
TGTGCCAGCAGTTCGGACAGAAGCTATACGCAGTATTTT
CASSSDRSYTQYF
>TRBJ1-5|.|few|TRBV6-5
TGTGCCACCGGCGCAGGAGGGGATAGCAATCAGCCCCAGCATTTT
CATGAGGDSNQPQHF
>TRBJ1-2|.|.|TRBV25-1
TGTGCCAGCAGAGAGACGGGACTGCTTAACTATGGCTACACCTTC
CASRETGLLNYGYTF
>TRBJ1-1|.|.|TRBV28
TGTGCCAGCAGTTCGAACAGCCACGGCGGGGGAGCTTTCTTT
CASSSNSHGGGAFF
>TRBJ2-6|.|.|TRBV7-7
TGTGCTAGCAGCCCAGGGGTGGCTGGGGCCAACGTCCTGACTTTC
CASSPGVAGANVLTF
>TRBJ2-1|TRBD2|many|TRBV5-4
TGTGCCAGCAGCCCGAGGAATAGCGGGAGCAATGAGCAGTTCTTC
CASSPRNSGSNEQFF
>TRBJ2-7|TRBD2|.|TRBV7-9
TGTGCCGGCGCGGGGCGGGAGGGGATCTACGAGCAGTACTTC
CAGAGREGIYEQYF
>TRBJ2-7|TRBD2|.|TRBV4-2
TGTGCCAGCAGCCAAGATGGAGCGGGGCTAGCGGGGGACGAGCAGTACTTC
CASSQDGAGLAGDEQYF
>TRBJ2-7|.|.|TRBV3-1/TRBV3-2
TGTGCCAGCAGCCAGGTGGAGAGAACGGGCGAGCAGTACTTC
CASSQVERTGEQYF
>TRBJ1-1|.|once|TRBV12-5
TGTGCTAGTGGATTAACAGCCGAAGCTTTCTTT
CASGLTAEAFF
>TRBJ2-5|.|.|TRBV7-9
TGTGCCAGCAGCTTTATCCCCCGGGTTGAGACCCAGTACTTC
CASSFIPRVETQYF
>TRBJ2-4|.|.|TRBV27
TGTGCCAGCAGTTTATCAGGGGCGAAAAACATTCAGTACTTC
CASSLSGAKNIQYF
>TRBJ2-1|.|.|TRBV12-5
TGTGCTAGTGGTTTCGGGTCCGGGGGGCCGAGAATAGGGAATGAGCAGTTCTTC
CASGFGSGGPRIGNEQFF
>TRBJ2-5|.|once|TRBV2
TGTGCCAGCAATGGCCTAGTGGAAGAGACCCAGTACTTC
CASNGLVEETQYF
>TRBJ2-1|TRBD2|.|TRBV3-1/TRBV3-2
TGTGCCAGCAGCCAAGATCGGGCGCCGGGACTAGCGGGAGTGAAGGATGAGCAGTTCTTC
CASSQDRAPGLAGVKDEQFF
>TRBJ1-5|TRBD1|.|TRBV28
TGTGCCAGCAGTTGGGACAGGGCTGGCAATCAGCCCCAGCATTTT
CASSWDRAGNQPQHF
>TRBJ2-7|.|.|TRBV27
TGTGCCAGCAGCCCCGGGGGACAGTACTACGAGCAGTACTTC
CASSPGGQYYEQYF
>TRBJ2-3|TRBD1|.|TRBV28
TGTGCCAGCAGTTTAATGTCGGTTACAGGGGGCCGAGATACGCAGTATTTT
CASSLMSVTGGRDTQYF
>TRBJ2-5|.|.|TRBV4-3
TGCGCCAGCAGCCAAGACAGGGCGGTGACCCAGTACTTC
CASSQDRAVTQYF
>TRBJ1-5|TRBD1|.|TRBV18
TGTGCCAGCTCACCTCTACAGGGGCCGAATCAGCCCCAGCATTTT
CASSPLQGPNQPQHF
>TRBJ2-2|.|.|TRBV7-8
TGTGCCAGCAGCTTAGTTCAGGGCCCGAACACCGGGGAGCTGTTTTTT
CASSLVQGPNTGELFF
>TRBJ1-3|.|.|TRBV11-2
TGTGCCAGCAGGACAGGAAACACCATATATTTT
CASRTGNTIYF
>TRBJ2-2|.|.|TRBV6-2/TRBV6-3
TGTGCCAGCAGTTACTCGAGTTTAGGGGAGCTGTTTTTT
CASSYSSLGELFF
>TRBJ1-4|.|.|TRBV13
TGTGCCAGCAGCTTAGGCGAGAATGAAAAACTGTTTTTT
CASSLGENEKLFF
>TRBJ2-1|TRBD2|.|TRBV19
TGTGCCAGTAGTATAAGCGGGAGCTCCTACAATGAGCAGTTCTTC
CASSISGSSYNEQFF
>TRBJ2-7|TRBD1|.|TRBV11-3
TGTGCCAGCAGCCCAGGACAGGACCTCGAGCAGTACTTC
CASSPGQDLEQYF
>TRBJ2-3|TRBD2|.|TRBV15
TGTGCCACCAGCAGAGCCCCTAGCGGGACGCCGGTGGATACGCAGTATTTT
CATSRAPSGTPVDTQYF
>TRBJ2-1|TRBD1|few|TRBV7-2
TGTGCCAGCAGCTCTCGACAGGGGGCGCGGGGTGAGCAGTTCTTC
CASSSRQGARGEQFF
>TRBJ2-7|TRBD2|.|TRBV5-1
TGCGCCAGCAGCGGAGAACTAGCGTCGGGCGAGCAGTACTTC
CASSGELASGEQYF
>TRBJ1-1|.|.|TRBV5-1
TGCGCCAGCAGCTTGGCAGGGAACACTGAAGCTTTCTTT
CASSLAGNTEAFF
>TRBJ2-7|TRBD1|.|TRBV6-6
TGTGCCAGCGCACCCGGGACAGGGGCCACCGAGCAGTACTTC
CASAPGTGATEQYF
>TRBJ1-4|.|.|TRBV18
TGTGCCAGCTCACCGGGGGCTTCTCTTAATGAAAAACTGTTTTTT
CASSPGASLNEKLFF
>TRBJ2-7|.|.|TRBV18
TGTGCCAGCTCACCACACGGGATTGAGCAGTACTTC
CASSPHGIEQYF
>TRBJ2-1|TRBD2|.|TRBV2
TGTGCCAGCAGTTATGATAGCGGGAGCTCCTACAATGAGCAGTTCTTC
CASSYDSGSSYNEQFF
>TRBJ2-5|TRBD2|.|TRBV28
TGTGCCAGCAGTTCTCCCGGACTAGCGGAACAAGAGACCCAGTACTTC
CASSSPGLAEQETQYF
>TRBJ2-1|TRBD2|few|TRBV3-1/TRBV3-2
TGTGCCAGCAGCCAAGATAGCGTCGTAGCGGGAGGGACGGGGGTACTTTTGAATGAGCAGTTCTTC
CASSQDSVVAGGTGVLLNEQFF
>TRBJ1-1|TRBD1|.|TRBV28
TGTGCCAGCAGTTCTCTACAGGGGTATCGTACTGAAGCTTTCTTT
CASSSLQGYRTEAFF
>TRBJ1-2|.|.|TRBV27
TGTGCCAGCAGTTTAATGGGGGCGCGGAGCTATGGCTACACCTTC
CASSLMGARSYGYTF
>TRBJ1-1|TRBD1|.|TRBV3-1/TRBV3-2
TGTGCCAGCACCCCGGGAATAGGATCAGGGGGCGGAACTGAAGCTTTCTTT
CASTPGIGSGGGTEAFF
>TRBJ2-1|TRBD2|once|TRBV6-5
TGTGCCAGCAGTCAGCGGGAGTACAATGAGCAGTTCTTC
CASSQREYNEQFF
>TRBJ2-4|.|.|TRBV4-2
TGTGCCAGCAGCCAAGTTGCAGGATCGAGCATTCAGTACTTC
CASSQVAGSSIQYF
>TRBJ2-3|TRBD2|.|TRBV4-3
TGCGCCAGCAGCCAATCGTCGGGACTAGCGGGGGGAGATACGCAGTATTTT
CASSQSSGLAGGDTQYF
>TRBJ2-7|TRBD2|.|TRBV4-2
TGTGCCAGCAGCCAAGGACGAGGGACTAGCGTTTACTACGAGCAGTACTTC
CASSQGRGTSVYYEQYF
>TRBJ2-1|TRBD2|.|TRBV11-1
TGTGCCAGCAGTCAACTAGCGGGAAGCTACAATGAGCAGTTCTTC
CASSQLAGSYNEQFF
>TRBJ2-4|TRBD1|.|TRBV5-1
TGCGCCAGCAGCTTGGGGACAGGGTCCCCGGACATTCAGTACTTC
CASSLGTGSPDIQYF
>TRBJ2-5|.|.|TRBV29-1
TGCAGCGTTCAGGACACCCAAGAGACCCAGTACTTC
CSVQDTQETQYF
>TRBJ1-2|TRBD1|once|TRBV4-3
TGCGCCAGCAGCCATCCCTCCGGGACAGGCGGCTACACCTTC
CASSHPSGTGGYTF
>TRBJ1-2|.|.|TRBV2
TGTGCCAGCAGTGAATTTGTCAGTAACTATGGCTACACCTTC
CASSEFVSNYGYTF
>TRBJ1-2|.|.|TRBV27
TGTGCCAGCCGATGGGGAAGGGGCGGCTATGGCTACACCTTC
CASRWGRGGYGYTF
>TRBJ1-1|.|.|TRBV18
TGTGCCAGCTCACCGCAGGAGGGGAACACTGAAGCTTTCTTT
CASSPQEGNTEAFF